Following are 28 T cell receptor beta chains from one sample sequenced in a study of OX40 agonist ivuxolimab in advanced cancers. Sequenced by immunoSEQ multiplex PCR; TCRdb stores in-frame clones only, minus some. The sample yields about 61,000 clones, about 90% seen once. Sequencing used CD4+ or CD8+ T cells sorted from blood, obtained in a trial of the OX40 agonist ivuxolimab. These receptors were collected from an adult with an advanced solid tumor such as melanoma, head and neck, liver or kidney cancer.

As DNA, the CDR3 is TGTGCCAGCAGCTTAGGGCGGGGGGGCCCCTACAATGAGCAGTTCTTC. Its translation: CASSLGRGGPYNEQFF. The chain couples TRBV11-2 to TRBJ2-1; 9 bases are a match to TRBD2. This CDR3 has 16 residues. The V segment lost 1 base and the J segment 2 bases; nucleotides outside the gene matches: 3. Germline lookup yields CDR1 SGHAT and CDR2 FQNNGV. The full variable domain, rest sourced from reference TRBV11-2 and TRBJ2-1, is EAGVAQSPRYKIIEKRQSVAFWCNPISGHATLYWYQQILGQGPKLLIQFQNNGVVDDSQLPKDRFSAERLKGVDSTLKIQPAKLEDSAVYLCASSLGRGGPYNEQFFGPGTRLTVL.

Here the CDR3 DNA reads TGTGCCAGTGGGACAGGGTGGCCCTACGAGCAGTACTTC. Its protein is CASGTGWPYEQYF. The chain combines TRBV28 with TRBJ2-7, with 9 positions matching TRBD1. Germline V CDR1 and CDR2: MDHEN, SYDVKM. CDR3 length: 13 residues. V dropped 9 bases and J dropped 2; count of bases not matched to a gene: 5.

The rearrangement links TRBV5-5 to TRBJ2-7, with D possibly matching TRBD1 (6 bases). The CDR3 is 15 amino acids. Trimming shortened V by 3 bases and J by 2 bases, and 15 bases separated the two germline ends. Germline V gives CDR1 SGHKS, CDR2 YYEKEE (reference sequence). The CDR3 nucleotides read TGTGCCAGCAGCTCAAGTAGGACAGCGACCTACGAGCAGTACTTC. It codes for CASSSSRTATYEQYF. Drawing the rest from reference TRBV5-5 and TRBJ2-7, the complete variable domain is DAGVTQSPTHLIKTRGQQVTLRCSPISGHKSVSWYQQVLGQGPQFIFQYYEKEERGRGNFPDRFSARQFPNYSSELNVNALLLGDSALYLCASSSSRTATYEQYFGPGTRLTVT.

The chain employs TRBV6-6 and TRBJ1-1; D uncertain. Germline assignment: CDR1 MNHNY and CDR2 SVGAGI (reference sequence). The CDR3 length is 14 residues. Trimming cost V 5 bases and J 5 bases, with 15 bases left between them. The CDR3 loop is CASSRDGLTTEAFF. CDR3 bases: TGTGCCAGCAGTCGCGACGGACTAACGACTGAAGCTTTCTTT.

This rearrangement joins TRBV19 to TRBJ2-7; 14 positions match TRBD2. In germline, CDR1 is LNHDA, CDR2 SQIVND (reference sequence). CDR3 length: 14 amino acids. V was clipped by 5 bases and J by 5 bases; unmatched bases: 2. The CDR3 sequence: CASSGLAGGNEQYF. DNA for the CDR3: TGTGCCAGTAGTGGACTAGCGGGGGGCAACGAGCAGTACTTC.

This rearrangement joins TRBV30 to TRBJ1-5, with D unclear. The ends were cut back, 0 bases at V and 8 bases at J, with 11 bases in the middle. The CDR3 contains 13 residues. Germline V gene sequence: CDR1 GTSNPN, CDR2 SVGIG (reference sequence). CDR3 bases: TGTGCCTGGAGTGTGGGAGTGCAGGAGCCCCAGCATTTT. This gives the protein CAWSVGVQEPQHF.

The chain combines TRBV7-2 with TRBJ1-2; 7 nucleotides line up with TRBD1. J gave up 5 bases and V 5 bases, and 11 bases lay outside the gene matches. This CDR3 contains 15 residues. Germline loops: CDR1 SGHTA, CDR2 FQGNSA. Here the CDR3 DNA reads TGTGCCAGCAGCCTAGACGGGACAGCACTATATGGCTACACCTTC. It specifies CASSLDGTALYGYTF. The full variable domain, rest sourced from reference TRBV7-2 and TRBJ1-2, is GAGVSQSPSNKVTEKGKDVELRCDPISGHTALYWYRQSLGQGLEFLIYFQGNSAPDKSGLPSDRFSAERTGGSVSTLTIQRTQQEDSAVYLCASSLDGTALYGYTFGSGTRLTVV.

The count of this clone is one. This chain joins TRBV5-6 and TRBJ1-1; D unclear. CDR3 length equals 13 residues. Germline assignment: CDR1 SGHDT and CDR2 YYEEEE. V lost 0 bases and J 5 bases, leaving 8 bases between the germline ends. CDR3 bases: TGTGCCAGCAGCTTGGAAGGGTGGACTGAAGCTTTCTTT. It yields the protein CASSLEGWTEAFF. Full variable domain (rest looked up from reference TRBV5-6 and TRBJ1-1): DAGVTQSPTHLIKTRGQQVTLRCSPKSGHDTVSWYQQALGQGPQFIFQYYEEEERQRGNFPDRFSGHQFPNYSSELNVNALLLGDSALYLCASSLEGWTEAFFGQGTRLTVV.

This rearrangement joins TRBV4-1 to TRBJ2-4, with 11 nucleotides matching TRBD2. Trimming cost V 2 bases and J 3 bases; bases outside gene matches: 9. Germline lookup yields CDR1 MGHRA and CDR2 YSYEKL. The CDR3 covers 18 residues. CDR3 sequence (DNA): TGCGCCAGCAGCCAATTAGCGGGAGGGCCATATGTCAAAAACATTCAGTACTTC. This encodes CASSQLAGGPYVKNIQYF.

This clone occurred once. This CDR3 reads CASSLGSNQPQHF. The CDR3 coding sequence is TGTGCCAGTAGTCTTGGGAGCAATCAGCCCCAGCATTTT. The chain recombines TRBV19 with TRBJ1-5; D ambiguous. CDR3 length: 13 residues. CDR1 and CDR2 (germline): LNHDA, SQIVND (reference sequence). Trimming cost V 5 bases and J 1 base, with 6 bases left between them.

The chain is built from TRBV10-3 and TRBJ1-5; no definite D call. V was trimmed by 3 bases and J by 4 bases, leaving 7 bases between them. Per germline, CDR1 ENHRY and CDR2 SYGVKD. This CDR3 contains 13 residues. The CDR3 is CAISDAGNQPQHF. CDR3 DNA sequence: TGTGCCATCAGTGATGCGGGGAATCAGCCCCAGCATTTT.

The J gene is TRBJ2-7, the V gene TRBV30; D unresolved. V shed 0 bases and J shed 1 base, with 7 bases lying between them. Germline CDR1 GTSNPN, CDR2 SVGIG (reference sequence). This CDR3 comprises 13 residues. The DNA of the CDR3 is TGTGCCTGGAGTGTACTACCTTCCTACGAGCAGTACGTC. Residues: CAWSVLPSYEQYV.

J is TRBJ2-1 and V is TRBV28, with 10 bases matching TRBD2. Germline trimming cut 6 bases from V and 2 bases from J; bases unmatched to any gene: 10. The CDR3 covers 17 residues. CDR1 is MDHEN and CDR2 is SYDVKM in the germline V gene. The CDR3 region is CASRQSLAGGPYNEQFF. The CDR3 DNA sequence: TGTGCCAGCAGACAATCCTTAGCGGGGGGCCCCTACAATGAGCAGTTCTTC.

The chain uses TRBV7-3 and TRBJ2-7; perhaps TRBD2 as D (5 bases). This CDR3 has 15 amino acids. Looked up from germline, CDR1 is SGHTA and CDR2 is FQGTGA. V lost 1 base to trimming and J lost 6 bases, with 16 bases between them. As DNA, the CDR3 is TGTGCCAGCAGCTTAATCGCGACGGGGAGAGGCGAGCAGTACTTC. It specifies CASSLIATGRGEQYF.

The CDR3 nucleotides read TGTGCCAGCAGTTTAGGCGGGGGGTATGAGCAGTTCTTC. Its translation: CASSLGGGYEQFF. The chain recombines TRBV27 with TRBJ2-1; 8 bases match TRBD2. Germline assignment: CDR1 MNHEY and CDR2 SMNVEV (reference sequence). The ends lost 2 bases at V and 8 bases at J; junction bases unmatched: 2. The CDR3 is 13 residues long.

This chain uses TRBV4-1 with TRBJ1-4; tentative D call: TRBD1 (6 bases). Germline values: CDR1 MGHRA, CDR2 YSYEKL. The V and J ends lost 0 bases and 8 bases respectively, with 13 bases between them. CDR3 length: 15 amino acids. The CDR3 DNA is TGCGCCAGCAGCCAAGATGGAAGGACAGAAGAAAAACTGTTTTTT. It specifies CASSQDGRTEEKLFF.

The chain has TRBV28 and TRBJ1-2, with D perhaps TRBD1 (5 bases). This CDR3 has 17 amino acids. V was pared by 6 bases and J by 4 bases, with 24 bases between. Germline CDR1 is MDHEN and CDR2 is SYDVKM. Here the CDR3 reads CASRRAPGRKTFYGYTF. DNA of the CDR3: TGTGCCAGCAGGAGGGCTCCGGGACGGAAGACTTTCTATGGCTACACCTTC.

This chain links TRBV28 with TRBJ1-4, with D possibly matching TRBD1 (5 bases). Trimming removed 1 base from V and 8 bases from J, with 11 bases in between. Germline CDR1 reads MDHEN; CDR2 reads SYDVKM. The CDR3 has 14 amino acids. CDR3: CASSLSGKYEKLFF. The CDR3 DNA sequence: TGTGCCAGCAGTTTATCAGGGAAGTACGAAAAACTGTTTTTT.

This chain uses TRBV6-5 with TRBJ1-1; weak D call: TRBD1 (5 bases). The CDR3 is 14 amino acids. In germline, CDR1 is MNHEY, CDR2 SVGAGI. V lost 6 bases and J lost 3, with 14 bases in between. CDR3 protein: CASSPMQGDTEAFF. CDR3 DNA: TGTGCCAGCAGCCCCATGCAGGGTGACACTGAAGCTTTCTTT.

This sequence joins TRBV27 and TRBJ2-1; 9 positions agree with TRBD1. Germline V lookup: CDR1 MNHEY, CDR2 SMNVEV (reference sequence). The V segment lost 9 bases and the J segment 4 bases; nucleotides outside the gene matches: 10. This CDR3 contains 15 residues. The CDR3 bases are TGTGCCAGTACACAGGGGGCAGCCTCTTACAATGAGCAGTTCTTC. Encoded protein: CASTQGAASYNEQFF.

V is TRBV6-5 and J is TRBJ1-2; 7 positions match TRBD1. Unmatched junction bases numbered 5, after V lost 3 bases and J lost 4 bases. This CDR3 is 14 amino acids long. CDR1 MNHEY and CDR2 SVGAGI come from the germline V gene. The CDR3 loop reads CASSYSGGSYGYTF. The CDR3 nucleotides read TGTGCCAGCAGTTATTCAGGGGGAAGCTATGGCTACACCTTC.

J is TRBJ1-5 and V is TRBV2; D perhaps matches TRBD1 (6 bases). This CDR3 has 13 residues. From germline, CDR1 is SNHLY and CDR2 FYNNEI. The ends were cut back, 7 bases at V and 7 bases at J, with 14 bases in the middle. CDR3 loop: CASNPGAVQPQHF. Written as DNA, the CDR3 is TGTGCCAGCAATCCGGGGGCCGTGCAGCCCCAGCATTTT.

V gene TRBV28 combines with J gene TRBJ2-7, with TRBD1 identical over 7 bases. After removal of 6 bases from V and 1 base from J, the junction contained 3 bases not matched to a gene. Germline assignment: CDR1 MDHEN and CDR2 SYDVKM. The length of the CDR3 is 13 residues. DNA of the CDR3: TGTGCCAGCAGGACGACAGGGTCCTACGAGCAGTACGTC. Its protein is CASRTTGSYEQYV.

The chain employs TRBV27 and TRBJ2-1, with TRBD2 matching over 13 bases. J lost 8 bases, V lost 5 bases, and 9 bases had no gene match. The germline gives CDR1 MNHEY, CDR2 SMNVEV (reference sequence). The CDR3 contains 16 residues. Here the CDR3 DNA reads TGTGCCAGCAGTAACTTACTAGCGGGAGGGCCGGATGAGCAGTTCTTC. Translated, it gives CASSNLLAGGPDEQFF.

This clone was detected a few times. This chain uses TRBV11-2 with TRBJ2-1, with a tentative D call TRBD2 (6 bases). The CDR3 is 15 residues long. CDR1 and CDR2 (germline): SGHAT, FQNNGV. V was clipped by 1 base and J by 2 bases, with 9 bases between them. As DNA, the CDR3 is TGTGCCAGCAGCTTAGTGGCTAGCGCCTACAATGAGCAGTTCTTC. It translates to CASSLVASAYNEQFF. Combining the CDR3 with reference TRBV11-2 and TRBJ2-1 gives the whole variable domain EAGVAQSPRYKIIEKRQSVAFWCNPISGHATLYWYQQILGQGPKLLIQFQNNGVVDDSQLPKDRFSAERLKGVDSTLKIQPAKLEDSAVYLCASSLVASAYNEQFFGPGTRLTVL.

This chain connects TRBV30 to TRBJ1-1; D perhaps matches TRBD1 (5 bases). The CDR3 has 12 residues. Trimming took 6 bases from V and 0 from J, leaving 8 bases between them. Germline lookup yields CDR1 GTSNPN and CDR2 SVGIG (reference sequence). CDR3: CACDSMNTEAFF. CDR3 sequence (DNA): TGTGCCTGTGACAGTATGAACACTGAAGCTTTCTTT.

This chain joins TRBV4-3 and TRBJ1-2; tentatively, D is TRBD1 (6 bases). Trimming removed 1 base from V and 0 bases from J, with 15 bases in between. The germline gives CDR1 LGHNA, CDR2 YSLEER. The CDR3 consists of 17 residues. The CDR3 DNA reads TGCGCCAGCAGCCAAGGGGGGCGAGCAACATCTAACTATGGCTACACCTTC. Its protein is CASSQGGRATSNYGYTF.

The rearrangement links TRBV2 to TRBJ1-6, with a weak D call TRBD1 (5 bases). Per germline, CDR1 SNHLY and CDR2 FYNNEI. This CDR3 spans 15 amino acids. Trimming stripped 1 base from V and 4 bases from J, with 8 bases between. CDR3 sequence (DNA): TGTGCCAGCAGTGAAGGTAGGGGTTATAATTCACCCCTCCACTTT. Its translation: CASSEGRGYNSPLHF.